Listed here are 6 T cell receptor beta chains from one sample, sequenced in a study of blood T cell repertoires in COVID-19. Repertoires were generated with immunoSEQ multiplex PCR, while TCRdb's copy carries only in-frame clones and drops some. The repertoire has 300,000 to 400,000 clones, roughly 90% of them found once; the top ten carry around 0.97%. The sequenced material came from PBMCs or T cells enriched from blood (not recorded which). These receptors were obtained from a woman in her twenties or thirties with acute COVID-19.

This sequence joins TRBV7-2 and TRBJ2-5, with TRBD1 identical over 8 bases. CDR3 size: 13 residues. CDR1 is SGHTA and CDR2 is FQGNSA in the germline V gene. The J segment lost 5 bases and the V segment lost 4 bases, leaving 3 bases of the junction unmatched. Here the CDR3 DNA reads TGTGCCAGCAGCTCATCAGGGGGCGAGACCCAGTACTTC. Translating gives CASSSSGGETQYF.

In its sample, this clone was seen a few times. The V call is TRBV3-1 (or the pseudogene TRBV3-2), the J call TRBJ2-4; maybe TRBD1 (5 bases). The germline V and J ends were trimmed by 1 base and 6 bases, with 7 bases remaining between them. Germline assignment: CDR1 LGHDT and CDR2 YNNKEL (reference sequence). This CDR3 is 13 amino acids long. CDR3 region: CASSQGQGNIQYF. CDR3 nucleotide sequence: TGTGCCAGCAGCCAAGGGCAGGGAAACATTCAGTACTTC.

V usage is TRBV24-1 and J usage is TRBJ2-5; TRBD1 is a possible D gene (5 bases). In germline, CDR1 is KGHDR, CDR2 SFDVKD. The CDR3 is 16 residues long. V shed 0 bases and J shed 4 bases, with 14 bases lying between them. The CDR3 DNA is TGTGCCACCAGTGATTTGCAGCCGGGTCAGGGAGAGACCCAGTACTTC. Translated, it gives CATSDLQPGQGETQYF.

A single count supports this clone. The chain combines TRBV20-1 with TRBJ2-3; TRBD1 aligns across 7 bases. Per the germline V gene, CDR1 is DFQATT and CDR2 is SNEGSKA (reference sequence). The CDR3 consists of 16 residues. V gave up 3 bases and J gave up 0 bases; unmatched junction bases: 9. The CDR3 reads CSASGDSTTSTDTQYF. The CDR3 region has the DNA TGCAGTGCTAGTGGGGACAGTACAACTAGCACAGATACGCAGTATTTT.

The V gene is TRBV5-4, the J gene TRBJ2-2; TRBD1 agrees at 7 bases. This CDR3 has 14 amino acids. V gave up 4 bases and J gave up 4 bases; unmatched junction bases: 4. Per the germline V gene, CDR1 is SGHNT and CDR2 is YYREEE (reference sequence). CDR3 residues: CASSPGQRTGELFF. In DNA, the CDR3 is TGTGCCAGCAGCCCGGGACAGCGCACCGGGGAGCTGTTTTTT.

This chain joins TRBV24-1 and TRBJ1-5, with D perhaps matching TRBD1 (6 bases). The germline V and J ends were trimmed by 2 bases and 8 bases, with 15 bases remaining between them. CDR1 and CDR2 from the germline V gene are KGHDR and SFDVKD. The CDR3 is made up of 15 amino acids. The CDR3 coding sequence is TGTGCCACCAGTGATTCTCGACAGGAGCAGGAGCCCCAGCATTTT. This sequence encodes CATSDSRQEQEPQHF.